The 6 T cell receptor beta chains given below trace back to one sample, sequenced in a study of cytomegalovirus exposure and HLA in healthy donors. Some clones are missing from TCRdb's copy, which holds only in-frame ones; the method was immunoSEQ multiplex PCR. The sample has 55,000 to 75,000 clones; approximately 90% are singletons. The sample was PBMCs. The source of these receptors is a man aged 18-30 years in good health and CMV-seronegative.

Only one count was recorded for this clone. This rearrangement joins TRBV27 to TRBJ2-7, with 10 bases that match TRBD2. V gave up 6 bases and J gave up 6 bases; unmatched junction bases: 20. CDR1 is MNHEY and CDR2 is SMNVEV in the germline V gene (reference sequence). CDR3 length equals 18 residues. For the CDR3, the DNA is TGTGCCAGCAGACAACCCCTCCAGCGGGAGGGCCCTAGTCTCGAGCAGTACTTC. This translates into CASRQPLQREGPSLEQYF.

The CDR3 nucleotides are TGTGCCAGCAGTTTGGTTCGACTTGACGATCCGGGAGGGCCTAGGGATGAGCAGTTCTTC. Its translation: CASSLVRLDDPGGPRDEQFF. The chain couples TRBV28 to TRBJ2-1; TRBD2 agrees at 8 bases. The CDR3 has 20 amino acids. The germline V gene has CDR1 MDHEN and CDR2 SYDVKM. Trimming took 3 bases from V and 8 from J; bases not matched to a gene: 24.

This sequence joins TRBV19 and TRBJ2-3; tentative D call: TRBD2 (6 bases). The CDR3 is 14 amino acids. V lost 5 bases and J 6 bases, leaving 15 bases between the germline ends. Germline CDR1 is LNHDA and CDR2 is SQIVND (reference sequence). Written as DNA, the CDR3 is TGTGCCAGTAGTGGGCTAGGGGCGGGGGATACGCAGTATTTT. Encoded protein: CASSGLGAGDTQYF.

The gene calls are TRBV18 and TRBJ2-1, with TRBD2 matching over 7 bases. Germline CDR1 and CDR2: KGHSH and LQKENI. The CDR3 totals 13 residues. J lost 7 bases, V lost 4 bases, and 4 bases had no gene match. The CDR3: CASSLPGGNEQFF. The CDR3 nucleotides are TGTGCCAGCTCACTCCCGGGGGGAAATGAGCAGTTCTTC. Full variable domain (rest looked up from reference TRBV18 and TRBJ2-1): NAGVMQNPRHLVRRRGQEARLRCSPMKGHSHVYWYRQLPEEGLKFMVYLQKENIIDESGMPKERFSAEFPKEGPSILRIQQVVRGDSAAYFCASSLPGGNEQFFGPGTRLTVL.

This clone turned up a few times. This sequence joins TRBV10-3 and TRBJ2-7; D not resolved. CDR1 and CDR2 (germline): ENHRY, SYGVKD. This CDR3 has 13 amino acids. Trimming took 6 bases from V and 7 from J, leaving 16 bases between them. The CDR3 loop is CAISAEAAHEQYF. In DNA form, the CDR3 reads TGTGCCATCAGCGCCGAGGCGGCTCATGAGCAGTACTTC.

The V and J genes are TRBV28 and TRBJ2-3, with TRBD2 matching 12 bases. With V trimmed by 6 bases and J by 2 bases, 6 bases remained unmatched. Germline-derived CDR1 and CDR2 are MDHEN and SYDVKM. The CDR3 runs to 16 residues. The CDR3 sequence is CASSPGLAGTTDTQYF. Written as DNA, the CDR3 is TGTGCCAGCAGCCCAGGACTAGCGGGAACCACAGATACGCAGTATTTT.